Included here is one TCR beta chain sequence, with context. The sample belongs to a study of T cell changes during pregnancy in multiple sclerosis. Measured with immunoSEQ multiplex PCR; TCRdb has only the in-frame clones, and not every one. This table holds more than 85,000 clones, more than 90% found once. The CDR3 runs 16 residues. Trimming at V came to 3 bases and at J to 8 bases, leaving 8 bases not matched to a gene. Germline loops: CDR1 SNHLY, CDR2 FYNNEI. The source is a female donor with multiple sclerosis, enrolled in a pregnancy study. Source: peripheral blood, taken in the second trimester of pregnancy. The chain carries TRBV2 and TRBJ2-3; 13 bases fit TRBD2. The CDR3 is CASSERTSGSGGTQYF. The CDR3 DNA reads TGTGCCAGCAGTGAGCGGACTAGCGGGAGCGGGGGTACGCAGTATTTT.